What follows describes a single T cell receptor (beta chain). The record originates from a study of shared clonotypes between healthy human individuals. Study as a whole: Contributing individuals were two females and three males aged 18 to 49.

Genomic DNA of each subset was evenly split across several immunoSEQ plates. The unsorted PBMC sample used ten immunoSEQ deep assay plates. The assay was immunoSEQ multiplex PCR, and TCRdb's table has in-frame clones only and misses some. The data show roughly 500,000 clones, 70% to 80% seen once. CDR1 is MNHEY, CDR2 SMNVEV, per germline (reference sequence). The CDR3 has 15 residues. V was shortened by 6 bases and J by 7 bases, with 18 bases between the two germline ends. J is TRBJ1-4 and V is TRBV27, with D possibly being TRBD1 (6 bases). What was sequenced was PBMCs. The receptor comes from a woman aged 40 to 49 in good health. Some clones in this sample may be carry-over from other donors' samples. The CDR3 region has the DNA TGTGCCAGCAGCAATAAGCAGGGGTTCGGTGAAAAACTGTTTTTT. Its protein is CASSNKQGFGEKLFF.